The next 3 T cell receptor beta chains were all read from a single sample in a study of blood T cell repertoires in COVID-19. TCRdb's copy holds only in-frame clones and misses some; the assay was immunoSEQ multiplex PCR. Counted here are about 310,000 clones, 87% occurring once; the ten biggest clones make up 7.8%. The source material was peripheral blood. The source is a woman aged 50 to 60 who had recovered from COVID-19.

As regards this clone: One end of the junction does not line up with germline, which may come from a read error. V and J are TRBV2 and TRBJ1-2; TRBD1 matches 7 bases. The CDR3 has 15 amino acids. CDR1 is SNHLY and CDR2 is FYNNEI in the germline V gene. CDR3 loop: CASREGMETGFGYTF. The CDR3 DNA sequence: TGTGCCAGCAGAGAAGGTATGGAGACAGGGTTCGGCTACACCTTC.

The chain has TRBV24-1 and TRBJ2-3, with D possibly matching TRBD2 (6 bases). V lost 1 base and J 5 bases, leaving 9 bases between the germline ends. From germline, CDR1 is KGHDR and CDR2 SFDVKD. The CDR3 has 14 residues. The CDR3 sequence: CATSDFHGGDTQYF. The DNA for the CDR3 is TGTGCCACCAGTGATTTCCACGGGGGAGATACGCAGTATTTT.

This clone was seen a few times. This rearrangement joins TRBV6-5 to TRBJ1-1; D possibly corresponds to TRBD1 (5 bases). V lost 4 bases and J 0 bases, leaving 9 bases between the germline ends. Germline CDR1 MNHEY, CDR2 SVGAGI. There are 14 residues in the CDR3. In DNA, the CDR3 is TGTGCCAGCAGTTCATTACAGGTGAACACTGAAGCTTTCTTT. This translates into CASSSLQVNTEAFF.